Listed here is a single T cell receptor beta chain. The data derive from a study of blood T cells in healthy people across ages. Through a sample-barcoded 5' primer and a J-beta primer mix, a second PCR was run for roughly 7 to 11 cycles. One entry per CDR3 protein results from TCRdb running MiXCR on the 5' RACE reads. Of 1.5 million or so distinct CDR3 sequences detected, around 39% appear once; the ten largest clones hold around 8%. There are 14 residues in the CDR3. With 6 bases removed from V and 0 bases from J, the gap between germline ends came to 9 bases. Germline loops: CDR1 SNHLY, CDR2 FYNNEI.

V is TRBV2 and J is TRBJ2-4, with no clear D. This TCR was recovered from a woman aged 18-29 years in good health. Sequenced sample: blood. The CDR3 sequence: CASRSTLAKNIQYF. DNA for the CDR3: TGTGCCAGCAGGAGCACCTTAGCCAAAAACATTCAGTACTTC.